The source of this T cell receptor beta chain is a study of blood T cell repertoires in COVID-19. Study overall: PBMCs, B-cell-depleted T cells, or T cells were the source of the cDNA or gDNA that made up the material.

Unmatched junction bases numbered 5, after V lost 7 bases and J lost 2 bases. The germline CDR1 and CDR2 sequences are SEHNR and FQNEAQ (reference sequence). The CDR3 spans 16 residues. Authors' methods: Reference gene primers were amplified, and this amplification served to estimate nucleated cell counts. Generated by immunoSEQ multiplex PCR, the TCRdb table keeps only in-frame clones and is missing some. Clone size and the V and J calls come from that table; the DNA yielded D and trimming. The profile covers around 220,000 clones, with 80% appearing a single time and around 7% taken by the ten largest. Enrollees, about 18 to 95 years old, lived in approximately 24 US areas. Participants' reported clinical history set cohort assignment.

Sequences were obtained from PBMCs or T cells enriched from blood (not recorded which). This TCR was sampled from a woman in her thirties or forties with acute COVID-19. The gene calls are TRBV7-9 and TRBJ2-2; the match to TRBD2 covers 12 bases. The CDR3 loop is CASNGLAGPNTGELFF. For the CDR3, the DNA is TGTGCCAGCAACGGACTAGCGGGACCCAACACCGGGGAGCTGTTTTTT.